The 23 T cell receptor beta chains listed next were all sequenced from one sample in a study of control samples from healthy donors and cancer patients. Assay used: immunoSEQ multiplex PCR; TCRdb lists only in-frame clones, some missing. The sample carries some 150,000 clones, 91% recorded once. The sample consisted of blood. The source of these receptors is a man in his late teens or twenties in good health.

The chain has TRBV2 and TRBJ1-6, with D possibly matching TRBD1 (5 bases). V was trimmed by 6 bases and J by 7 bases, leaving 13 bases between them. Germline CDR1 reads SNHLY; CDR2 reads FYNNEI. This CDR3 is 14 amino acids long. The CDR3 region is CASSSQGPNSPLHF. CDR3 sequence (DNA): TGTGCCAGCAGCTCTCAGGGACCCAATTCACCCCTCCACTTT.

The chain joins TRBV5-6 to TRBJ2-1; 11 bases are shared with TRBD2. Trimming at V came to 5 bases and at J to 8 bases, leaving 9 bases not matched to a gene. In germline, CDR1 is SGHDT, CDR2 YYEEEE. CDR3 length: 15 residues. CDR3 sequence: CASRIGLAGGDEQFF. The CDR3, as DNA: TGTGCCAGCAGGATCGGTCTAGCGGGGGGAGATGAGCAGTTCTTC.

The CDR3 here is CASSSGQSTEAFF. The CDR3 DNA reads as TGCGCCAGCAGCTCCGGACAGAGTACTGAAGCTTTCTTT. This rearrangement joins TRBV5-1 to TRBJ1-1, with D possibly being TRBD1 (6 bases). Germline CDR1 is SGHRS and CDR2 is YFSETQ. The CDR3 is 13 residues long. Trimming took off 3 bases at V and 5 bases at J, with 11 bases between the two ends.

The gene calls are TRBV10-3 and TRBJ2-3; 7 bases map to TRBD2. The length of the CDR3 is 15 residues. Trimming took 2 bases from V and 4 from J; bases not matched to a gene: 6. Per germline, CDR1 ENHRY and CDR2 SYGVKD. The CDR3: CAISEPRLAADTQYF. The CDR3 bases are TGTGCCATCAGTGAGCCCCGACTAGCTGCAGATACGCAGTATTTT.

The CDR3 is CASSLAGPSTNEKLFF. CDR3 bases: TGTGCCAGCAGCTTGGCTGGGCCCTCAACTAATGAAAAACTGTTTTTT. The chain carries TRBV5-4 and TRBJ1-4, with D uncertain. CDR3 length equals 16 residues. The germline CDR1 and CDR2 sequences are SGHNT and YYREEE (reference sequence). V was clipped by 0 bases and J by 0 bases, with 9 bases between them.

This clone came up once. The chain couples TRBV6-6 to TRBJ1-6; D is unresolved. The CDR3 consists of 15 residues. From germline, CDR1 is MNHNY and CDR2 SVGAGI (reference sequence). Between the trimmed V and J ends, which lost 0 bases and 4 bases, there was a span of 7 bases. The CDR3 coding sequence is TGTGCCAGCAGTTACTCGGGGTTATATAATTCACCCCTCCACTTT. Its protein product is CASSYSGLYNSPLHF.

This clone was counted once. V is TRBV7-2 and J is TRBJ2-1; D is perhaps TRBD2 (5 bases). The CDR3 covers 15 residues. Germline loops: CDR1 SGHTA, CDR2 FQGNSA. The V end lost 1 base, the J end lost 0 bases, and 7 bases lay between the germline ends. The CDR3 coding sequence is TGTGCCAGCAGCTTAGACAGCGGCTCCTACAATGAGCAGTTCTTC. It codes for CASSLDSGSYNEQFF. Full variable domain (outside the CDR3, taken from reference TRBV7-2 and TRBJ2-1): GAGVSQSPSNKVTEKGKDVELRCDPISGHTALYWYRQSLGQGLEFLIYFQGNSAPDKSGLPSDRFSAERTGGSVSTLTIQRTQQEDSAVYLCASSLDSGSYNEQFFGPGTRLTVL.

The chain combines TRBV19 with TRBJ2-4, with D maybe TRBD1 (5 bases). The CDR3 has 15 residues. From germline, CDR1 is LNHDA and CDR2 SQIVND (reference sequence). Trimming removed 0 bases from V and 9 bases from J, with 15 bases in between. In DNA form, the CDR3 reads TGTGCCAGTAGTATAGATCCAGGGTTATTTGGCATTCAGTACTTC. As protein: CASSIDPGLFGIQYF.

V is TRBV12-3 or TRBV12-4 and J is TRBJ2-2; the D is unclear. Trimming pared 3 bases from V and 9 bases from J, leaving 8 bases between. The CDR3 covers 12 residues. Here the CDR3 reads CASSFQSWELFF. The CDR3 DNA reads TGTGCCAGCAGTTTTCAGAGCTGGGAGCTGTTTTTT.

The rearrangement links TRBV12-3 or TRBV12-4 to TRBJ1-4; no clear D. Trimming left V 1 base short and J 7 bases short, with 7 bases between. CDR3 length: 13 residues. This CDR3 reads CASSLEVGEKLFF. The DNA of the CDR3 is TGTGCCAGCAGTTTAGAGGTCGGTGAAAAACTGTTTTTT.

The genes are TRBV11-1 and TRBJ2-7, with 7 bases fitting TRBD2. The germline gives CDR1 SGHAT, CDR2 FQDESV (reference sequence). J lost 4 bases, V lost 5 bases, and 14 bases had no gene match. The length of the CDR3 is 16 residues. In DNA, the CDR3 is TGTGCCAGCAGCCCCTCACTGGGGGGAGCGGGGTACGAGCAGTACTTC. This codes for CASSPSLGGAGYEQYF.

The chain joins TRBV5-4 to TRBJ2-1, with D hard to call. The CDR3 consists of 16 residues. Germline lookup yields CDR1 SGHNT and CDR2 YYREEE (reference sequence). The germline V and J ends were trimmed by 0 bases and 6 bases, with 16 bases remaining between them. The CDR3: CASSLAGSSWGNEQFF. CDR3 in DNA: TGTGCCAGCAGCTTGGCCGGGTCCAGCTGGGGCAATGAGCAGTTCTTC.

The chain uses TRBV6-2 or TRBV6-3 and TRBJ1-1; D perhaps matches TRBD1 (6 bases). The V end lost 2 bases, the J end lost 1 base, and 14 bases lay between the germline ends. Per germline, CDR1 MNHEY and CDR2 SVGEGT. This CDR3 has 16 residues. The CDR3 nucleotides read TGTGCCAGCAGTTACAACAGGGACGTTTGGAACACTGAAGCTTTCTTT. It yields the protein CASSYNRDVWNTEAFF.

This rearrangement joins TRBV7-2 to TRBJ1-1; the D gene is possibly TRBD1 (5 bases). Germline CDR1 is SGHTA and CDR2 is FQGNSA. V shed 5 bases and J shed 0 bases, with 10 bases lying between them. This CDR3 has 14 amino acids. This CDR3 is CASSRDGVNTEAFF. CDR3 sequence (DNA): TGTGCCAGCAGCCGGGACGGGGTGAACACTGAAGCTTTCTTT.

This chain joins TRBV3-1 (or the pseudogene TRBV3-2) and TRBJ2-3, with TRBD2 matching 13 bases. The CDR3 is 18 amino acids. V lost 3 bases and J lost 0; bases outside the gene matches: 6. The germline V gene has CDR1 LGHDT and CDR2 YNNKEL (reference sequence). In nucleotides, the CDR3 is TGTGCCAGCAGCCACCGACTAGCGGGGGGAACCAGCACAGATACGCAGTATTTT. Residues: CASSHRLAGGTSTDTQYF.

The chain employs TRBV18 and TRBJ1-2; D gene uncertain. The CDR3 covers 14 residues. Trimming took 3 bases from V and 4 from J, leaving 12 bases between them. Per germline, CDR1 KGHSH and CDR2 LQKENI. The chain's CDR3 is CASSPSGTLYGYTF. As DNA, the CDR3 is TGTGCCAGCTCACCGTCGGGCACACTCTATGGCTACACCTTC.

CDR3 coding DNA: TGTGCCAGCAGTGTCGGAGGGCGCACTGAAGCTTTCTTT. Translating gives CASSVGGRTEAFF. V is TRBV25-1 and J is TRBJ1-1; D is ambiguous. Trimming shortened V by 4 bases and J by 4 bases, and 10 bases separated the two germline ends. Germline assignment: CDR1 MGHDK and CDR2 SYGVNS. The CDR3 length is 13 residues.

The V and J genes are TRBV27 and TRBJ2-7; a possible D gene is TRBD1 (5 bases). This CDR3 has 15 residues. CDR1 MNHEY and CDR2 SMNVEV come from the germline V gene (reference sequence). Trimming took off 5 bases at V and 2 bases at J, with 16 bases between the two ends. Here the CDR3 DNA reads TGTGCCAGCAGTCCCACCAGGGTTCTCACCTACGAGCAGTACTTC. This sequence encodes CASSPTRVLTYEQYF.

This chain uses TRBV19 with TRBJ2-7; D is possibly TRBD1 or TRBD2 (5 bases each). V lost 3 bases and J 3 bases, leaving 15 bases between the germline ends. The germline CDR1 and CDR2 sequences are LNHDA and SQIVND (reference sequence). The CDR3 consists of 15 residues. The DNA of the CDR3 is TGTGCCAGTAGTATGGCTGGGGCGGGCAACTACGAGCAGTACTTC. Its protein product is CASSMAGAGNYEQYF.

V usage is TRBV3-1 (or the pseudogene TRBV3-2) and J usage is TRBJ2-7, with D unresolved. Per germline, CDR1 LGHDT and CDR2 YNNKEL (reference sequence). CDR3 length: 15 amino acids. V was trimmed by 2 bases and J by 0 bases, leaving 11 bases between them. CDR3 amino acids: CASSQMPGPSYEQYF. CDR3 bases: TGTGCCAGCAGCCAAATGCCCGGGCCCTCCTACGAGCAGTACTTC.

This sequence joins TRBV20-1 and TRBJ1-1; no firm D call. CDR1 is DFQATT, CDR2 SNEGSKA, per germline (reference sequence). The CDR3 totals 11 residues. V was shortened by 1 base and J by 12 bases, with 12 bases between the two germline ends. The CDR3 bases are TGCAGTGCTAGAGCGGGCATAGGAACTTTCTTT. It yields the protein CSARAGIGTFF.

The genes are TRBV19 and TRBJ2-2; 9 positions match TRBD1. Germline values: CDR1 LNHDA, CDR2 SQIVND (reference sequence). The CDR3 runs 15 residues. The trim removed 7 bases at V and 2 bases at J, leaving 5 bases unmatched. CDR3 protein: CASIKQGANTGELFF. CDR3 DNA: TGTGCCAGTATCAAACAGGGGGCTAACACCGGGGAGCTGTTTTTT.

The chain joins TRBV4-1 to TRBJ1-2; 7 bases are a match to TRBD1. With 2 bases clipped from V and 10 bases from J, the junction kept 4 bases outside the gene matches. The CDR3 loop spans 12 amino acids. Germline V CDR1 and CDR2: MGHRA, YSYEKL. CDR3 sequence reads: CASSQTGQNYTF. The CDR3 DNA is TGCGCCAGCAGCCAAACGGGACAGAACTACACCTTC.